The rows below give T cell receptor beta chains drawn from one sample of a study of blood T cell repertoires in COVID-19. Sequenced by immunoSEQ multiplex PCR; TCRdb stores in-frame clones only, minus some. The table records a few hundred thousand clones, over 75% of them present only once. Specimen: peripheral blood. These receptors were taken from a man aged 50 or older with COVID-19, enrolled during active disease. Both conserved end residues are part of each CDR3. A D gene is named only where the DNA matches it firmly. Where a row states a size, it is once, few, many or the class of an expanded clone; other rows omit it.

cdr3_length	clone_size	v_call	j_call	d_call	cdr3_aa	cdr3_nt
16	once	TRBV3-1/TRBV3-2	TRBJ1-3	-	CASSRLDSYSGNTIYF	TGTGCCAGCAGCCGCCTGGACAGTTACTCTGGAAACACCATATATTTT
15	-	TRBV9	TRBJ2-3	TRBD2	CASSVVAGGTDTQYF	TGTGCCAGCAGCGTAGTAGCGGGGGGCACAGATACGCAGTATTTT
15	once	TRBV7-8	TRBJ2-5	TRBD1	CASSLGQGVGETQYF	TGTGCCAGCAGCTTAGGTCAGGGGGTTGGAGAGACCCAGTACTTC
12	-	TRBV20-1	TRBJ2-7	-	CSASSRAYEQYF	TGCAGTGCTAGTTCCAGGGCGTACGAGCAGTACTTC
14	-	TRBV27	TRBJ2-7	-	CASSSPMRLYEQYF	TGTGCCAGCAGTTCCCCGATGAGACTCTACGAGCAGTACTTC
19	-	TRBV7-2	TRBJ2-1	TRBD2	CASSLRRLAGGSSYNEQFF	TGTGCCAGCAGCTTACGGCGACTAGCGGGAGGGAGCTCCTACAATGAGCAGTTCTTC
14	-	TRBV2	TRBJ2-2	TRBD1	CASARQGGTGELFF	TGTGCCAGCGCCCGACAGGGCGGCACCGGGGAGCTGTTTTTT
14	once	TRBV6-5	TRBJ2-3	TRBD2	CAAGLAGGPDTQYF	TGTGCCGCCGGACTAGCGGGAGGCCCAGATACGCAGTATTTT
15	-	TRBV27	TRBJ1-6	TRBD1	CASSRDRGYNSPLHF	TGTGCCAGCAGTCGAGACAGGGGCTATAATTCACCCCTCCACTTT
16	-	TRBV3-1/TRBV3-2	TRBJ2-7	-	CASSSTRGATRYEQYF	TGTGCCAGCAGCTCGACACGGGGGGCCACCCGCTACGAGCAGTACTTC
15	-	TRBV5-1	TRBJ2-1	-	CASSLRELDYNEQFF	TGCGCCAGCAGCTTGAGAGAACTCGACTACAATGAGCAGTTCTTC
19	-	TRBV6-4	TRBJ2-3	TRBD1	CASSESGVPGQGSTDTQYF	TGTGCCAGCAGTGAAAGTGGAGTTCCGGGACAGGGCTCCACAGATACGCAGTATTTT
16	-	TRBV7-6	TRBJ2-1	-	CASSLVEGALVNEQFF	TGTGCCAGCAGCTTAGTGGAGGGGGCATTGGTGAATGAGCAGTTCTTC
13	-	TRBV12-3/TRBV12-4	TRBJ1-1	-	CASSWGGNTEAFF	TGTGCCAGCAGTTGGGGGGGTAACACTGAAGCTTTCTTT
15	once	TRBV19	TRBJ1-2	TRBD1	CASSSPQDRVGGYTF	TGTGCCAGTAGTTCCCCTCAGGACAGGGTTGGTGGCTACACCTTC
12	-	TRBV6-5	TRBJ2-3	-	CASSNTLDTQYF	TGTGCCAGCAGTAACACGTTGGATACGCAGTATTTT
16	-	TRBV7-9	TRBJ1-5	TRBD1	CASSSPGQGGYQPQHF	TGTGCCAGCAGCTCCCCTGGACAGGGGGGATACCAGCCCCAGCATTTT
15	-	TRBV11-1	TRBJ1-4	TRBD1	CASSQTGQGGEKLFF	TGTGCCAGCAGCCAGACGGGACAGGGCGGTGAAAAACTGTTTTTT
16	-	TRBV7-2	TRBJ2-7	-	CASSFTSVRRSYEQYF	TGTGCCAGCAGCTTCACTAGTGTAAGGAGGTCCTACGAGCAGTACTTC
13	once	TRBV7-9	TRBJ2-7	-	CASNSGNSYEQYF	TGTGCCAGCAACTCAGGGAACTCCTACGAGCAGTACTTC
18	once	TRBV11-2	TRBJ2-2	TRBD1	CASSLFPPGQGSSGELFF	TGTGCCAGCAGCTTATTTCCTCCGGGACAGGGTTCGTCCGGGGAGCTGTTTTTT
16	-	TRBV11-3	TRBJ2-3	TRBD2	CASSEGTSGSTDTQYF	TGTGCCAGCAGCGAAGGGACTAGCGGTAGCACAGATACGCAGTATTTT
19	many	TRBV3-1/TRBV3-2	TRBJ2-1	TRBD2	CASSQDLTSGPSSYNEQFF	TGTGCCAGCAGCCAAGATCTCACTAGCGGGCCTAGCTCCTACAATGAGCAGTTCTTC
16	-	TRBV5-1	TRBJ2-7	TRBD2	CASSLDVSGTLTEQYF	TGCGCCAGCAGCTTGGATGTTAGCGGGACCCTAACCGAGCAGTACTTC
16	-	TRBV21-1	TRBJ1-2	-	CASSKTSREANYGYTF	TGTGCCAGCAGCAAAACGTCCCGGGAAGCTAACTATGGCTACACCTTC
13	once	TRBV30	TRBJ1-4	-	CAWSVAAGEKLFF	TGTGCCTGGAGTGTAGCGGCGGGTGAAAAACTGTTTTTT
15	-	TRBV2	TRBJ2-2	TRBD2	CASSGLATNTGELFF	TGTGCCAGCAGTGGACTAGCGACGAACACCGGGGAGCTGTTTTTT
17	-	TRBV18	TRBJ2-5	TRBD1	CASSLWAGTGAIETQYF	TGTGCCAGCTCACTGTGGGCCGGAACAGGGGCTATAGAGACCCAGTACTTC
16	-	TRBV2	TRBJ1-4	-	CASSGREYPTNEKLFF	TGTGCCAGCAGTGGCCGGGAATACCCCACTAATGAAAAACTGTTTTTT
17	-	TRBV3-1/TRBV3-2	TRBJ2-1	-	CASSLPPGLSSYNEQFF	TGTGCCAGCAGCTTACCGCCGGGTCTAAGCTCCTACAATGAGCAGTTCTTC
13	-	TRBV19	TRBJ2-1	-	CASSLQAYNEQFF	TGTGCCAGTAGTCTACAGGCGTACAATGAGCAGTTCTTC
14	-	TRBV18	TRBJ1-2	TRBD1	CASSQTGEDYGYTF	TGTGCCAGCTCACAGACAGGGGAAGACTATGGCTACACCTTC
15	-	TRBV6-5	TRBJ1-4	TRBD1	CASSSPGQGTEKLFF	TGTGCCAGCAGTTCACCGGGACAGGGAACCGAAAAACTGTTTTTT
15	few	TRBV5-4	TRBJ1-2	-	CASTTSGGALYGYTF	TGTGCCAGCACAACATCCGGGGGGGCTCTCTATGGCTACACCTTC
14	-	TRBV18	TRBJ1-6	TRBD1	CASSVDRVNSPLHF	TGTGCCAGCTCAGTCGACAGGGTGAATTCACCCCTCCACTTT
14	-	TRBV9	TRBJ2-5	TRBD2	CASSVGTSGETQYF	TGTGCCAGCAGCGTAGGGACTAGCGGCGAGACCCAGTACTTC
14	-	TRBV10-3	TRBJ2-1	-	CAISGEAQYNEQFF	TGTGCCATCTCCGGGGAGGCCCAATACAATGAGCAGTTCTTC
16	-	TRBV19	TRBJ2-2	TRBD1	CASSIRGQGGAGELFF	TGTGCCAGTAGTATTAGGGGACAGGGGGGAGCCGGGGAGCTGTTTTTT
16	-	TRBV28	TRBJ2-2	TRBD1	CASSQPGQSDTGELFF	TGTGCCAGCAGTCAACCGGGACAGTCAGACACCGGGGAGCTGTTTTTT
16	-	TRBV3-1/TRBV3-2	TRBJ2-5	TRBD1	CASSQVLGQGQETQYF	TGTGCCAGCAGCCAAGTCCTAGGACAGGGCCAAGAGACCCAGTACTTC
15	-	TRBV7-3	TRBJ1-1	TRBD1	CASSSGTGEDTEAFF	TGTGCCAGCAGCTCGGGGACAGGGGAGGACACTGAAGCTTTCTTT
14	-	TRBV2	TRBJ2-3	-	CASILGYKTDTQYF	TGTGCCAGCATACTGGGCTATAAGACAGATACGCAGTATTTT